These T cell receptor beta chains were read from a single sample in a study of human T cells and chemical hapten exposure. TCRdb re-analysed the RACE reads in MiXCR, keeping a single row per CDR3 protein. The sample lists some 170,000 distinct CDR3 sequences; 20% to 25% were seen once. Sequences were derived from whole blood, sampled in connection with sensitization to the hapten diphenylcyclopropenone (DPC). The receptors derive from a woman between 45 and 60 years old with alopecia areata. Some clones in this sample may be carry-over from other donors' samples. CDR3s include the opening cysteine and the closing phenylalanine or tryptophan. D genes are given only for firm matches. Clone size is given for some rows only: seen once, a few or many times, or a class if the clone is expanded.

size,D,V,J,CDR3,DNA
few,.,TRBV7-2,TRBJ1-5,CASSFSNQPQHF,TGTGCCAGCAGCTTTTCAAATCAGCCCCAGCATTTT
few,TRBD1,TRBV12-3/TRBV12-4,TRBJ2-7,CASSPPVRGLYEQYF,TGTGCCAGCAGTCCCCCTGTGAGGGGGCTATACGAGCAGTACTTC
many,TRBD2,TRBV9,TRBJ2-3,CASSLLAGIADTQYF,TGTGCCAGCAGCCTTCTAGCGGGAATTGCAGATACGCAGTATTTT
.,.,TRBV29-1,TRBJ1-1,CSVLRRMNTEAFF,TGCAGCGTCCTCAGACGAATGAACACTGAAGCTTTCTTT
few,TRBD2,TRBV15,TRBJ2-1,CATSREVVAGNEQFF,TGTGCCACCAGCAGAGAGGTAGTAGCGGGAAATGAGCAGTTCTTC
few,TRBD1,TRBV11-2,TRBJ1-1,CASSSAAKGTGGLAFF,TGTGCCAGCAGCTCCGCCGCGAAGGGGACAGGGGGCTTGGCTTTCTTT
few,.,TRBV7-9,TRBJ2-5,CASSLEQARDWKTQYF,TGTGCCAGCAGCTTAGAGCAGGCCCGGGATTGGAAGACCCAGTACTTC
.,.,TRBV18,TRBJ1-4,CASSPRPGGDEKLFF,TGTGCCAGCTCACCACGGCCAGGCGGCGATGAAAAACTGTTTTTT
.,.,TRBV15,TRBJ1-2,CATSRDRSYGYTF,TGTGCCACCAGCAGAGACCGCAGCTATGGCTACACCTTC
many,TRBD2,TRBV20-1,TRBJ2-3,CSARLAGAIPSTDTQYF,TGCAGTGCTAGACTTGCGGGAGCGATTCCTAGCACAGATACGCAGTATTTT
once,.,TRBV7-3,TRBJ2-3,CASSLIPFSDTQYF,TGTGCCAGCAGCTTAATCCCCTTCTCAGATACGCAGTATTTT
many,.,TRBV5-1,TRBJ1-2,CASSLGGESGYTF,TGCGCCAGCAGCTTGGGCGGGGAAAGCGGCTACACCTTC